Listed here are 3 T cell receptor beta chains from one sample, sequenced in a study of shared clonotypes between healthy human individuals. The protocol was immunoSEQ multiplex PCR, while the TCRdb copy is restricted to in-frame clones and leaves out a portion. This table holds roughly 170,000 clones, approximately 61% found once. Sequencing input: memory CD4+ T cells sorted from blood. Noted subset: CD45RA-negative fraction. These receptors were taken from a man younger than 45 in good health.

The chain carries TRBV7-2 and TRBJ2-7, with TRBD2 matching over 10 bases. This CDR3 contains 19 residues. CDR1 and CDR2 from the germline V gene are SGHTA and FQGNSA. V shed 5 bases and J 0 bases; nucleotides not matched to a gene: 16. The CDR3 loop reads CASSLREVTSGTSSYEQYF. Written as DNA, the CDR3 is TGTGCCAGCAGCCTCAGGGAGGTAACTAGCGGGACGAGCTCCTACGAGCAGTACTTC.

This chain joins TRBV20-1 and TRBJ2-7; TRBD1 is a possible D gene (5 bases). The CDR3 runs 11 residues. Germline CDR1 is DFQATT and CDR2 is SNEGSKA (reference sequence). Deletions cut 6 bases from V and 4 bases from J, with 10 bases between. CDR3 protein: CSASRDYEQYF. The DNA for the CDR3 is TGCAGTGCCAGCAGGGATTACGAGCAGTACTTC.

This clone was seen once. The chain couples TRBV18 to TRBJ2-3; 7 nucleotides agree with TRBD1. This CDR3 is built from 20 residues. V gave up 4 bases and J gave up 8 bases; unmatched junction bases: 27. CDR1 and CDR2 from the germline V gene are KGHSH and LQKENI. CDR3 nucleotide sequence: TGTGCCAGCTCACGACTCGGACAGGCGTCAAGTGTCGGAATCTCGACTACGCAGTATTTT. It is translated as CASSRLGQASSVGISTTQYF. Drawing the rest from reference TRBV18 and TRBJ2-3, the complete variable domain is NAGVMQNPRHLVRRRGQEARLRCSPMKGHSHVYWYRQLPEEGLKFMVYLQKENIIDESGMPKERFSAEFPKEGPSILRIQQVVRGDSAAYFCASSRLGQASSVGISTTQYFGPGTRLTVL.